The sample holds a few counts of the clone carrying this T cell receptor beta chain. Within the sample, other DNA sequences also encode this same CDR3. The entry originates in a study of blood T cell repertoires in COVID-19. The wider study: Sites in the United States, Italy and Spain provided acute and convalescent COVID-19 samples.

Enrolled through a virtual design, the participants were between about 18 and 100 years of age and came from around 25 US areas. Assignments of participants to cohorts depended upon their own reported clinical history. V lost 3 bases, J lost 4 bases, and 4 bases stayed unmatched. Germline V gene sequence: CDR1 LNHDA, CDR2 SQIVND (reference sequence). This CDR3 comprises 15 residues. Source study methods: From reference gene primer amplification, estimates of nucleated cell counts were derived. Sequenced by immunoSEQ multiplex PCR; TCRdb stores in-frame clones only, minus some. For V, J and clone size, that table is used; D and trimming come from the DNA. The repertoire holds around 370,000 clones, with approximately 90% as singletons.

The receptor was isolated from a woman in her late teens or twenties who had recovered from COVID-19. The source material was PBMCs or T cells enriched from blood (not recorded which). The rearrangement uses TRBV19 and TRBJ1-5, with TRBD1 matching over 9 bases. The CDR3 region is CASSMGQGGNQPQHF. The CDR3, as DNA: TGTGCCAGTAGTATGGGACAGGGAGGGAATCAGCCCCAGCATTTT.